Below, 20 T cell receptor beta chains from the same sample are listed, as sequenced in a study of T cells after yellow fever vaccination. One entry per CDR3 protein, called by TCRdb with MiXCR from the 5' RACE reads. The sample carries some 550,000 distinct CDR3 sequences, about a fifth recorded once. Sequenced material: PBMCs, taken 15 days after the yellow fever booster vaccination. The receptors derive from a man younger than 40 who received the YFV17D yellow fever vaccine.

The chain links TRBV9 to TRBJ2-3; D gene ambiguous. V gave up 0 bases and J gave up 2 bases, with 13 bases separating them. Germline V CDR1 and CDR2: SGDLS, YYNGEE. The CDR3 is 16 residues long. The CDR3 protein is CASSVDPSSPTDTQYF. CDR3 bases: TGTGCCAGCAGCGTAGATCCCTCGTCCCCCACAGATACGCAGTATTTT.

The J gene is TRBJ2-7, the V gene TRBV7-6; D is undetermined. Germline CDR1 and CDR2: SGHVS and FNYEAQ. The V and J ends lost 1 base and 6 bases respectively, with 7 bases between them. The length of the CDR3 is 12 residues. The chain's CDR3 is CASSLDGLEQYF. The CDR3 DNA sequence: TGTGCCAGCAGCTTAGATGGCCTCGAGCAGTACTTC. Full variable domain (missing parts from reference TRBV7-6 and TRBJ2-7): GAGVSQSPRYKVTKRGQDVALRCDPISGHVSLYWYRQALGQGPEFLTYFNYEAQQDKSGLPNDRFSAERPEGSISTLTIQRTEQRDSAMYRCASSLDGLEQYFGPGTRLTVT.

The chain combines TRBV5-6 with TRBJ2-1, with 9 bases lining up with TRBD2. Looked up from germline, CDR1 is SGHDT and CDR2 is YYEEEE. The CDR3 runs 17 residues. V shed 0 bases and J 4 bases; nucleotides not matched to a gene: 8. Here the CDR3 DNA reads TGTGCCAGCAGCTTGGCGCTTGTAGCGGGAGTTTACAATGAGCAGTTCTTC. The encoded protein is CASSLALVAGVYNEQFF.

The chain carries TRBV11-2 and TRBJ2-7, with D possibly being TRBD1 or TRBD2 (6 bases each). The germline gives CDR1 SGHAT, CDR2 FQNNGV. The ends were cut back, 1 base at V and 7 bases at J, with 17 bases in the middle. The CDR3 is made up of 15 amino acids. CDR3 nucleotide sequence: TGTGCCAGCAGCTTAGGGGCGGGGACGAGGGGGGAGCAGTACTTC. Translating gives CASSLGAGTRGEQYF. The full variable domain, rest sourced from reference TRBV11-2 and TRBJ2-7, is EAGVAQSPRYKIIEKRQSVAFWCNPISGHATLYWYQQILGQGPKLLIQFQNNGVVDDSQLPKDRFSAERLKGVDSTLKIQPAKLEDSAVYLCASSLGAGTRGEQYFGPGTRLTVT.

The chain uses TRBV7-2 and TRBJ2-3; a weak D match, TRBD1 (5 bases). CDR1 is SGHTA and CDR2 is FQGNSA in the germline V gene. CDR3 length: 13 amino acids. The V and J ends lost 6 bases and 7 bases respectively, with 14 bases between them. The CDR3 here is CASSWQGTYTQYF. CDR3 sequence (DNA): TGTGCCAGCAGTTGGCAGGGAACTTATACGCAGTATTTT.

The chain employs TRBV6-5 and TRBJ2-2; TRBD1 agrees at 11 bases. Germline assignment: CDR1 MNHEY and CDR2 SVGAGI. CDR3 length: 15 amino acids. V shed 4 bases and J 12 bases; nucleotides not matched to a gene: 10. The CDR3 DNA reads as TGTGCCAGCAGTTTCGGGGACAGGGGGTCGAAGAAGCTGTTTTTT. Translated, it gives CASSFGDRGSKKLFF.

This clonotype was found a few times. The chain is built from TRBV5-1 and TRBJ1-6, with D unclear. This CDR3 has 12 amino acids. The germline CDR1 and CDR2 sequences are SGHRS and YFSETQ. V shed 4 bases and J shed 6 bases, with 5 bases lying between them. In DNA form, the CDR3 reads TGCGCCAGCAGCGAGAGTAATTCACCCCTCCACTTT. Translation gives CASSESNSPLHF.

V and J are TRBV5-1 and TRBJ2-5, with 10 bases that match TRBD2. Unmatched junction bases numbered 5, after V lost 0 bases and J lost 3 bases. From germline, CDR1 is SGHRS and CDR2 YFSETQ. The CDR3 is made up of 16 amino acids. The CDR3 DNA reads as TGCGCCAGCAGCTTGGCCGGTCTAGCGGGAGAAGAGACCCAGTACTTC. Translation: CASSLAGLAGEETQYF.

This clonotype was seen ten or more times. The chain carries TRBV12-3 or TRBV12-4 and TRBJ2-7; 8 bases agree with TRBD1. The CDR3 has 12 residues. J was trimmed by 6 bases and V by 6 bases; bases with no gene match: 4. The CDR3 region is CASSPTGGEQYF. The CDR3 nucleotides are TGTGCCAGCAGCCCAACAGGGGGCGAGCAGTACTTC.

The table lists this clonotype with a few counts. V and J are TRBV7-2 and TRBJ1-2; 11 bases match TRBD1. Trimming at V came to 5 bases and at J to 5 bases, leaving 13 bases not matched to a gene. Germline assignment: CDR1 SGHTA and CDR2 FQGNSA. The CDR3 is 17 amino acids. DNA for the CDR3: TGTGCCAGCAGCCCACGGGGTGGACAGGGGGCGCGATATGGCTACACCTTC. Amino acids: CASSPRGGQGARYGYTF.

The sample holds a few counts of this clonotype. CDR3 bases: TGTGCTAGTGGTTTGGGGCCTGACACTGAAGCTTTCTTT. Translation gives CASGLGPDTEAFF. J is TRBJ1-1 and V is TRBV12-5; D is undetermined. The V gene lost 1 base and the J gene lost 3 bases, with 6 bases spanning the gap. The germline V gene has CDR1 LGHNT and CDR2 FRNRAP. The CDR3 is 13 residues long.

In this sample, this clonotype turned up many times. This chain joins TRBV7-2 and TRBJ2-1; perhaps TRBD2 as D (6 bases). The CDR3 length is 13 residues. V was shortened by 5 bases and J by 7 bases, with 12 bases between the two germline ends. Germline CDR1 is SGHTA and CDR2 is FQGNSA. The CDR3 here is CASSLNRGNEQFF. Here the CDR3 DNA reads TGTGCCAGCAGCCTTAATCGGGGGAATGAGCAGTTCTTC.

This chain uses TRBV30 with TRBJ2-7; D remains unclear. The CDR3 loop spans 13 amino acids. The V end lost 4 bases, the J end lost 0 bases, and 10 bases lay between the germline ends. Germline V lookup: CDR1 GTSNPN, CDR2 SVGIG (reference sequence). CDR3 coding DNA: TGTGCCTGGACCGAGGCATCCTCCTACGAGCAGTACTTC. Residues: CAWTEASSYEQYF.

This clonotype was seen only a few times. The CDR3 sequence: CASSIQRGRGELFF. The CDR3, as DNA: TGTGCCAGCAGTATACAGCGGGGACGCGGGGAGCTGTTTTTT. V usage is TRBV7-2 and J usage is TRBJ2-2; TRBD2 aligns across 7 bases. CDR3 length: 14 amino acids. V shed 6 bases, J shed 7 bases, and the junction held 8 bases outside the gene matches. Germline CDR1 reads SGHTA; CDR2 reads FQGNSA. Drawing the rest from reference TRBV7-2 and TRBJ2-2, the complete variable domain is GAGVSQSPSNKVTEKGKDVELRCDPISGHTALYWYRQSLGQGLEFLIYFQGNSAPDKSGLPSDRFSAERTGGSVSTLTIQRTQQEDSAVYLCASSIQRGRGELFFGEGSRLTVL.

The V gene is TRBV7-9, the J gene TRBJ2-5; D possibly corresponds to TRBD2 (6 bases). This CDR3 contains 15 residues. V was pared by 5 bases and J by 5 bases, with 18 bases between. From germline, CDR1 is SEHNR and CDR2 FQNEAQ (reference sequence). The DNA for the CDR3 is TGTGCCAGCAGCCGCGGGTCGGGAGTGGAGGAGACCCAGTACTTC. As protein: CASSRGSGVEETQYF.

The rearrangement uses TRBV14 and TRBJ2-1; D is undetermined. CDR1 is SGHDN and CDR2 is FVKESK in the germline V gene. Trimming left V 1 base short and J 8 bases short, with 9 bases between. CDR3 size: 13 residues. The CDR3 nucleotides read TGTGCCAGCAGCCAAGCCCCATATGATGAGCAGTTCTTC. Protein sequence: CASSQAPYDEQFF.

The chain uses TRBV12-3 or TRBV12-4 and TRBJ2-3; D remains unclear. The CDR3 loop spans 16 amino acids. The ends were cut back, 4 bases at V and 1 base at J, with 15 bases in the middle. The DNA for the CDR3 is TGTGCCAGCAGTTCCAATGCCAGAGCCGGCACAGATACGCAGTATTTT. It codes for CASSSNARAGTDTQYF.

This clonotype has only a few counts. The V gene is TRBV12-3 or TRBV12-4, the J gene TRBJ2-4; D is uncertain. The V and J ends lost 2 bases and 1 base respectively, with 6 bases between them. The CDR3 is 14 amino acids. The CDR3 nucleotides are TGTGCCAGCAGTTTAATGGGGGCCAAAAACATTCAGTACTTC. It yields the protein CASSLMGAKNIQYF.

This clonotype was picked up a small number of times. The chain recombines TRBV12-3 or TRBV12-4 with TRBJ1-5, with no clear D. The V end lost 3 bases, the J end lost 0 bases, and 9 bases lay between the germline ends. The CDR3 length is 15 residues. The CDR3 DNA reads as TGTGCCAGCAGTTTCAGCACACGTAGCAATCAGCCCCAGCATTTT. This gives the protein CASSFSTRSNQPQHF.

V is TRBV28 and J is TRBJ2-3; perhaps TRBD2 as D (6 bases). With 4 bases removed from V and 0 bases from J, the gap between germline ends came to 17 bases. The CDR3 totals 17 residues. Germline CDR1 and CDR2: MDHEN and SYDVKM. The CDR3 spells CASSWSSGRSSTDTQYF. The CDR3 coding sequence is TGTGCCAGCAGTTGGAGTAGCGGACGAAGTAGCACAGATACGCAGTATTTT.